These 20 T cell receptor beta chains were all obtained from the same sample, sequenced in a study of early T cells in non-severe SARS-CoV-2 infection. One entry per CDR3 protein results from TCRdb running MiXCR on the 5' RACE reads. Among over 55,000 distinct CDR3 sequences listed, 10% were seen once. The sample taken for sequencing was whole blood. The receptors shown here come from an adult who was a healthcare worker with PCR-confirmed SARS-CoV-2 infection or an uninfected control (not recorded which).

This clonotype turned up a few times. The genes are TRBV20-1 and TRBJ2-1; D is perhaps TRBD2 (7 bases). Trimming removed 6 bases from V and 0 bases from J, with 18 bases in between. CDR1 is DFQATT, CDR2 SNEGSKA, per germline (reference sequence). The CDR3 contains 16 residues. The CDR3 nucleotides read TGCAGTGCAACGTTCACGGGGGGCAGCTCCTACAATGAGCAGTTCTTC. It yields the protein CSATFTGGSSYNEQFF.

The rearrangement joins TRBV7-2 to TRBJ1-1; D perhaps matches TRBD1 (5 bases). The CDR3 consists of 14 residues. Germline CDR1 SGHTA, CDR2 FQGNSA. The ends were cut back, 1 base at V and 5 bases at J, with 11 bases in the middle. Here the CDR3 reads CASSLVPGKTEAFF. DNA for the CDR3: TGTGCCAGCAGCTTAGTTCCAGGGAAAACTGAAGCTTTCTTT.

This clonotype was observed many times. This chain's CDR3 is CASSFRSPGYEQYF. Written as DNA, the CDR3 is TGTGCCAGCAGCTTCCGGTCTCCGGGGTACGAGCAGTACTTC. V gene TRBV5-5 combines with J gene TRBJ2-7, with a possible D match to TRBD2 (5 bases). V was shortened by 2 bases and J by 4 bases, with 13 bases between the two germline ends. Germline CDR1 reads SGHKS; CDR2 reads YYEKEE (reference sequence). The CDR3 is 14 residues long.

The table lists this clonotype with many counts. The V call is TRBV11-2, the J call TRBJ2-3, with a tentative D call TRBD2 (6 bases). Germline CDR1 reads SGHAT; CDR2 reads FQNNGV. Trimming took 5 bases from V and 4 from J, leaving 19 bases between them. The CDR3 is 16 amino acids. The CDR3 nucleotides are TGTGCCAGCAGCCAAGGGACTCTCTGGGCACCAGATACGCAGTATTTT. It translates to CASSQGTLWAPDTQYF.

This clonotype was counted only a few times. The rearrangement links TRBV20-1 to TRBJ2-4, with D possibly matching TRBD2 (7 bases). CDR3 length: 12 amino acids. The V gene's germline CDR1 is DFQATT and CDR2 SNEGSKA (reference sequence). Trimming took 7 bases from V and 6 from J, leaving 13 bases between them. The CDR3 region is CSGGGDPNIQYF. In DNA, the CDR3 is TGCAGTGGGGGGGGCGATCCAAACATTCAGTACTTC.

The V gene is TRBV30, the J gene TRBJ1-6; tentative D call: TRBD1 (5 bases). The V gene lost 5 bases and the J gene lost 7 bases, with 12 bases spanning the gap. CDR3 length: 13 amino acids. Germline-derived CDR1 and CDR2 are GTSNPN and SVGIG (reference sequence). Here the CDR3 reads CAWEAGPNSPLHF. The CDR3, as DNA: TGTGCCTGGGAGGCAGGGCCAAATTCACCCCTCCACTTT.

The sample holds a few counts of this clonotype. The chain has TRBV6-5 and TRBJ2-1, with D possibly TRBD2 on 6 matching bases. The CDR3 contains 16 residues. The germline gives CDR1 MNHEY, CDR2 SVGAGI. V was pared by 7 bases and J by 10 bases, with 26 bases between. The CDR3 reads CASTDLSGLRPWEQFF. The CDR3 DNA follows: TGTGCCAGCACCGATCTTTCGGGACTTAGACCGTGGGAGCAGTTCTTC.

This clonotype was recorded many times. The chain recombines TRBV5-1 with TRBJ1-3; D is uncertain. The CDR3 is 13 residues long. CDR1 and CDR2 (germline): SGHRS, YFSETQ. Trimming stripped 5 bases from V and 2 bases from J, with 8 bases between. The CDR3 nucleotides read TGCGCCAGCAGGGCGGACCCTGGAAACACCATATATTTT. This encodes CASRADPGNTIYF.

The J gene is TRBJ2-7, the V gene TRBV7-2; TRBD1 aligns across 8 bases. The V gene's germline CDR1 is SGHTA and CDR2 FQGNSA. The CDR3 runs 15 residues. The trim removed 5 bases at V and 3 bases at J, leaving 9 bases unmatched. The CDR3 sequence is CASSPYRTGNYEQYF. As DNA, the CDR3 is TGTGCCAGCAGCCCGTACCGGACAGGGAACTACGAGCAGTACTTC.

The table lists this clonotype with many counts. The chain combines TRBV3-1 with TRBJ2-7; possible D gene TRBD2, 6 bases. V gave up 2 bases and J gave up 11 bases, with 13 bases separating them. Germline-derived CDR1 and CDR2 are LGHDT and YNNKEL (reference sequence). The CDR3 totals 12 residues. CDR3 sequence (DNA): TGTGCCAGCAGCCAACGGGACTCGACGGAGTACTTC. Its translation is CASSQRDSTEYF.

As concerns this clonotype: This sequence may be a read error, since a much larger clone differs from it by one base. The chain links TRBV30 to TRBJ2-7, with a possible D match to TRBD2 (5 bases). CDR1 is GTSNPN, CDR2 SVGIG, per germline (reference sequence). The CDR3 spans 13 residues. The germline V and J ends were trimmed by 3 bases and 1 base, with 10 bases remaining between them. CDR3 nucleotide sequence: TGTGCCTGGAGCCCCGGGGTATCCTACGAGCAGTACTTC. This encodes CAWSPGVSYEQYF.

This clonotype was counted ten times or more. V usage is TRBV4-2 and J usage is TRBJ2-1; 12 bases are a match to TRBD2. After removal of 1 base from V and 9 bases from J, the junction contained 7 bases not matched to a gene. There are 16 residues in the CDR3. Germline V gives CDR1 LGHNA, CDR2 YNFKEQ. CDR3 protein: CASSQASLAGGGEQFF. DNA of the CDR3: TGTGCCAGCAGCCAAGCCTCACTAGCGGGAGGAGGTGAGCAGTTCTTC.

This chain joins TRBV29-1 and TRBJ2-2; D might be TRBD2 (5 bases). Between the trimmed V and J ends, which lost 3 bases and 0 bases, there was a span of 8 bases. The CDR3 length is 14 residues. The germline CDR1 and CDR2 sequences are SQVTM and ANQGSEA. The CDR3 here is CSVDRGSNTGELFF. CDR3 DNA sequence: TGCAGCGTTGACAGAGGGTCGAACACCGGGGAGCTGTTTTTT.

This chain uses TRBV5-8 with TRBJ2-3; 9 bases agree with TRBD2. This CDR3 is 21 amino acids long. Germline CDR1 and CDR2: SGHTS and YDEGEE. With V trimmed by 3 bases and J by 3 bases, 23 bases remained unmatched. Written as DNA, the CDR3 is TGTGCCAGCAGCTCCATTACCCCTATCAGCGGGAGGTTACTAAGGACAGATACGCAGTATTTT. This translates into CASSSITPISGRLLRTDTQYF.

This sequence joins TRBV25-1 and TRBJ2-7, with 11 bases fitting TRBD2. CDR1 and CDR2 from the germline V gene are MGHDK and SYGVNS. V trimming: 4 bases; J trimming: 3 bases; junction bases outside the gene matches: 5. The CDR3 length is 15 residues. CDR3 residues: CASSGALAGDYEQYF. The DNA for the CDR3 is TGTGCCAGCAGTGGGGCACTAGCGGGGGACTACGAGCAGTACTTC.

This clonotype was recorded many times. The J gene is TRBJ2-7, the V gene TRBV6-5; D call uncertain. Germline-derived CDR1 and CDR2 are MNHEY and SVGAGI. This CDR3 is built from 11 residues. Trimming took 4 bases from V and 9 from J, leaving 10 bases between them. The CDR3 is CASSSSWAQYF. DNA for the CDR3: TGTGCCAGCAGTTCAAGTTGGGCGCAGTACTTC.

The chain couples TRBV11-2 to TRBJ2-1; TRBD2 matches at 11 bases. Trimming at V came to 5 bases and at J to 8 bases, leaving 8 bases not matched to a gene. The germline V gene has CDR1 SGHAT and CDR2 FQNNGV. This CDR3 spans 15 amino acids. Here the CDR3 reads CASSPVGLAGDEQFF. The DNA for the CDR3 is TGTGCCAGCAGCCCCGTAGGACTAGCGGGCGATGAGCAGTTCTTC. Using reference TRBV11-2 and TRBJ2-1 for the parts outside the CDR3, the full variable domain is EAGVAQSPRYKIIEKRQSVAFWCNPISGHATLYWYQQILGQGPKLLIQFQNNGVVDDSQLPKDRFSAERLKGVDSTLKIQPAKLEDSAVYLCASSPVGLAGDEQFFGPGTRLTVL.

This clonotype appeared a few times. The rearrangement joins TRBV20-1 to TRBJ2-7, with D perhaps matching TRBD2 (5 bases). This CDR3 contains 13 residues. V gave up 5 bases and J gave up 5 bases, with 16 bases separating them. CDR1 DFQATT and CDR2 SNEGSKA come from the germline V gene (reference sequence). The CDR3 DNA reads TGCAGTGCTGAGAAAAGTGGACTCGACGAGCAGTACTTC. It encodes CSAEKSGLDEQYF.

The chain uses TRBV24-1 and TRBJ2-1; D not resolved. The V and J ends lost 4 bases and 1 base respectively, with 7 bases between them. The CDR3 consists of 14 residues. From germline, CDR1 is KGHDR and CDR2 SFDVKD. As DNA, the CDR3 is TGTGCCACCAGTGAGCGGTGGTCCTACAATGAGCAGTTCTTC. Protein product: CATSERWSYNEQFF.

This clonotype was found many times. The chain employs TRBV12-3 or TRBV12-4 and TRBJ2-5, with 8 positions matching TRBD2. The V segment lost 8 bases and the J segment 13 bases; nucleotides outside the gene matches: 12. This CDR3 is 12 amino acids long. CDR3 residues: CASGGLVESLYF. CDR3 DNA sequence: TGTGCCAGCGGGGGACTAGTGGAGTCGCTGTACTTC.